Presented here are 12 T cell receptor beta chains from one specimen sequenced in a study of identical twins. MiXCR, run by TCRdb on the 5' RACE reads, gives a single entry per CDR3 protein. Of some 1,700,000 distinct CDR3 sequences in the sample, 25% to 35% were seen once. Input material: cord blood. These TCRs come from a newborn girl in good health.

This clonotype was picked up many times. The V and J genes are TRBV4-2 and TRBJ1-2; D might be TRBD1 (5 bases). Trimming left V 1 base short and J 2 bases short, with 11 bases between. The germline gives CDR1 LGHNA, CDR2 YNFKEQ. CDR3 size: 15 residues. CDR3 protein: CASSQGLGGNYGYTF. The CDR3 nucleotides are TGTGCCAGCAGCCAAGGTCTTGGGGGGAACTATGGCTACACCTTC.

This clonotype was seen a few times. This chain uses TRBV20-1 with TRBJ1-2; 9 positions match TRBD1. CDR3 length equals 15 residues. From germline, CDR1 is DFQATT and CDR2 SNEGSKA (reference sequence). The junction had 7 bases not matched to a gene; V was cut back by 1 base and J by 4 bases. The CDR3 DNA reads as TGCAGTGCTAGAGGGGGACAGGGTCTGATCTATGGCTACACCTTC. Its protein is CSARGGQGLIYGYTF.

This clonotype appeared once. This chain connects TRBV12-3 or TRBV12-4 to TRBJ2-7; D possibly corresponds to TRBD2 (6 bases). V was pared by 2 bases and J by 2 bases, with 13 bases between. The CDR3 has 15 amino acids. The CDR3 region has the DNA TGTGCCAGCAGTTTACGTCGCGGGGACGCCTACGAGCAGTACTTC. Its protein is CASSLRRGDAYEQYF.

The chain is built from TRBV20-1 and TRBJ2-3; tentatively, D is TRBD1 or TRBD2 (5 bases each). CDR3 size: 13 residues. V was cut by 8 bases and J by 2 bases, with 14 bases left in between. Per the germline V gene, CDR1 is DFQATT and CDR2 is SNEGSKA (reference sequence). CDR3 residues: CSCPGAATDTQYF. Here the CDR3 DNA reads TGCAGTTGTCCCGGGGCGGCCACAGATACGCAGTATTTT.

Concerning this clonotype itself: A much larger clone lies one base from this, so it may be a read error. The V and J genes are TRBV27 and TRBJ1-2; possible D gene TRBD1, 6 bases. The germline V and J ends were trimmed by 6 bases and 6 bases, with 17 bases remaining between them. Germline assignment: CDR1 MNHEY and CDR2 SMNVEV (reference sequence). The CDR3 spans 14 residues. CDR3: CASSPNRVGHGYTF. CDR3 coding DNA: TGTGCCAGCAGCCCCAACAGGGTGGGCCATGGCTACACCTTC.

J is TRBJ1-5 and V is TRBV3-1; 8 nucleotides match TRBD1. This CDR3 comprises 17 residues. CDR1 LGHDT and CDR2 YNNKEL come from the germline V gene (reference sequence). The J segment lost 7 bases and the V segment lost 0 bases, leaving 11 bases of the junction unmatched. The CDR3 DNA reads TGTGCCAGCAGCCAAGACGGGCGGACAGGGCTGATGCAGCCCCAGCATTTT. Translated: CASSQDGRTGLMQPQHF.

The genes are TRBV4-1 and TRBJ1-2; D may be TRBD1 (6 bases). There are 16 residues in the CDR3. Germline V lookup: CDR1 MGHRA, CDR2 YSYEKL. The V gene lost 5 bases and the J gene lost 0 bases, with 16 bases spanning the gap. CDR3 residues: CASSRGRGRTNYGYTF. CDR3 DNA: TGCGCCAGCAGCAGGGGAAGGGGGAGGACTAACTATGGCTACACCTTC.

This chain uses TRBV20-1 with TRBJ1-2, with unresolved D. Trimming shortened V by 0 bases and J by 4 bases, and 12 bases separated the two germline ends. Germline V gives CDR1 DFQATT, CDR2 SNEGSKA (reference sequence). This CDR3 is 14 amino acids long. CDR3 nucleotide sequence: TGCAGTGCTAGAGATCTGGCAGGCCGCTATGGCTACACCTTC. Amino acid sequence: CSARDLAGRYGYTF.

About this clonotype itself: One end of the junction fails to match germline, which may point to a read error. The chain has TRBV6-1 and TRBJ2-3, with D unclear. Germline V gene sequence: CDR1 MNHNS, CDR2 SASEGT. The CDR3 is 12 residues long. The CDR3 DNA is TGTGCCAGCAGTGCAGTAACAGATACGCGGTATTTT. Translation: CASSAVTDTRYF.

The V gene is TRBV13, the J gene TRBJ2-1, with D perhaps TRBD1 or TRBD2 (6 bases each). The CDR3 spans 17 residues. The germline V gene encodes CDR1 PRHDT and CDR2 FYEKMQ (reference sequence). V was shortened by 1 base and J by 0 bases, with 13 bases between the two germline ends. The CDR3 DNA is TGTGCCAGCAGCTTAGCCCTAGGGGGGAGCTCCTACAATGAGCAGTTCTTC. It codes for CASSLALGGSSYNEQFF.

The V call is TRBV21-1, the J call TRBJ2-6; the table's TRBD2 call for D was not verified on the DNA. TRBV21-1 is a pseudogene. The CDR3 length is 11 residues. CDR3 coding DNA: TGTGCCAGCAGCGTCGACGGGCCCCTGACTTTC. Translating it yields CASSVDGPLTF.

The chain uses TRBV5-1 and TRBJ2-3; D could derive from TRBD1 or TRBD2 (5 bases each). V was cut by 5 bases and J by 3 bases, with 13 bases left in between. The CDR3 consists of 14 residues. Germline V lookup: CDR1 SGHRS, CDR2 YFSETQ. Written as DNA, the CDR3 is TGCGCCAGCAGTCTAAGGGACGCAACAGATACGCAGTATTTT. Protein product: CASSLRDATDTQYF.